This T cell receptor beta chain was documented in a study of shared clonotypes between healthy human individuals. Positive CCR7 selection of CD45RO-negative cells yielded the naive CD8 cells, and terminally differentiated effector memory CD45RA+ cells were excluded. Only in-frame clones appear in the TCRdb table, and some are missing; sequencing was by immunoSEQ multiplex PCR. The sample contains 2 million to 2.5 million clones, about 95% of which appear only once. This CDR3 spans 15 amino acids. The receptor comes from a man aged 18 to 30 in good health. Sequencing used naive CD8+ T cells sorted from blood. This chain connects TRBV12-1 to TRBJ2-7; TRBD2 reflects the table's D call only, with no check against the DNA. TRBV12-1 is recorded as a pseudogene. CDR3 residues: CASSVGTSGHYEQYF. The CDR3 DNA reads TGTGCCAGCAGCGTAGGGACTAGCGGGCACTACGAGCAGTACTTC.